This T cell receptor (gamma chain) was profiled in a study of Vδ1+ human thymocytes. Study-wide findings and caveats: Despite high sort purity, roughly 19% of thymic T cell receptor delta sequences were Vdelta2. Thymic TRG and TRD repertoires appeared highly polyclonal, with Gaussian CDR3 length distributions. Bulk data may be misread because of unexpected Vdelta2 sequences.

Remarks on this clone: The antigen is unknown.

Thymocytes were sorted as CD3+ TCRVdelta1+ TCRVdelta2- after alphabeta T cell depletion. RNA was extracted from the cells and then reverse transcribed. Multiplex PCR used pooled V-gene forward primers and a constant-region reverse primer to amplify CDR3s. TCRdb re-called the multiplex PCR reads through CATT. The sample has about 36,000 gamma-chain clones, around 20% seen once. This CDR3 contains 14 residues. Germline-derived CDR1 and CDR2 are VTNTFY and YDVSTARD (reference sequence). Unmatched junction bases numbered 15, after V lost 3 bases and J lost 10 bases. The sequence was collected from a girl under three years old who had congenital heart surgery. Input material: Vdelta1+ gamma-delta thymocytes from the thymus. Documented subset: FACS-sorted CD3+ TCRalphabeta- TCRVdelta1+ TCRVdelta2- thymocytes. The chain links TRGV3 to TRGJ1 or TRGJ2. The CDR3, as DNA: TGTGCCACCTGGGACCCCCCGGACGTTTTGAAGAAACTCTTT. Encoded protein: CATWDPPDVLKKLF.